This T cell receptor (beta chain) was captured in a study of blood T cell repertoires in COVID-19. Only one count was recorded for this clone. Measured with immunoSEQ multiplex PCR; TCRdb has only the in-frame clones, and not every one. This table has under 90,000 clones, around 90% appearing once. CDR3 length: 14 residues. Germline lookup yields CDR1 KGHSH and CDR2 LQKENI. Trimming stripped 0 bases from V and 5 bases from J, with 10 bases between. The chain is built from TRBV18 and TRBJ2-5; D not resolved. The receptor was isolated from a middle-aged man with COVID-19, enrolled during active disease. The sequenced sample consisted of peripheral blood. CDR3 DNA: TGTGCCAGCTCACCACCCCCAGCAGCGGAGACCCAGTACTTC. Protein: CASSPPPAAETQYF.